This TCR beta chain was sequenced in a study of OX40 agonist ivuxolimab in advanced cancers. Across the whole study: The mean age was roughly 60 years, ranging from roughly 23 to 80, with about four fifths of participants male. Study findings and constraints: Clonal expansion by week 6 occurred in CD4+ and CD8+ blood T cells (at 0.1 to 3.0 mg/kg).

This clone occurred once. Its matching antigen is unknown. Some clones are missing from TCRdb's copy, which holds only in-frame ones; the method was immunoSEQ multiplex PCR. Among over 20,000 clones listed, 75% to 85% were seen once. Germline V gene lookup returns CDR1 LNHNV and CDR2 YYDKDF (reference sequence). The V and J ends lost 3 bases and 5 bases, in that order; junction bases with no gene match: 6. The CDR3 consists of 15 residues. The sequence derives from an adult with an advanced solid tumor such as melanoma, head and neck, liver or kidney cancer. The chain employs TRBV15 and TRBJ1-5; 8 nucleotides line up with TRBD1. The sample here was CD4+ or CD8+ T cells sorted from blood, taken in a trial of the OX40 agonist ivuxolimab. The CDR3 nucleotides are TGTGCCACCAGCAGGCCGGGACAGGTCGATCAGCCCCAGCATTTT. Encoded protein: CATSRPGQVDQPQHF. Together with reference TRBV15 and TRBJ1-5, the CDR3 gives the full variable domain: DAMVIQNPRYQVTQFGKPVTLSCSQTLNHNVMYWYQQKSSQAPKLLFHYYDKDFNNEADTPDNFQSRRPNTSFCFLDIRSPGLGDTAMYLCATSRPGQVDQPQHFGDGTRLSIL.